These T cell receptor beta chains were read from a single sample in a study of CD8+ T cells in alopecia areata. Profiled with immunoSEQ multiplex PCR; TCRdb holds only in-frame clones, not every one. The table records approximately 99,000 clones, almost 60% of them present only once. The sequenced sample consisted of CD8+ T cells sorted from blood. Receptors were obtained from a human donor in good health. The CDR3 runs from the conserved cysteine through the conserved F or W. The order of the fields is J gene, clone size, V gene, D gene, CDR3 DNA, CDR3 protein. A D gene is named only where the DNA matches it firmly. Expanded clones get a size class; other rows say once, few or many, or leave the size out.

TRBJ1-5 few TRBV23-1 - TGCGCCAGCGGTATGAATCAGCCCCAGCATTTT CASGMNQPQHF
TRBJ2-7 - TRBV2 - TGTGCCAGCAGTGGAAACAGGCCGGAATACGAGCAGTACTTC CASSGNRPEYEQYF
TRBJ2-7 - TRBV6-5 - TGTGCCAGTGCACTTCGGGACATCGTCCACGAGCAGTACTTC CASALRDIVHEQYF
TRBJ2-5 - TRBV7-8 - TGTGCCAGCAGCTTGATCTCGGTTATGGGCCCCCTACAAGAGACCCAGTACTTC CASSLISVMGPLQETQYF
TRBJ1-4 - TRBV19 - TGTGCCAGTAGTATAGACGGCAGGATTTCAACTAATGAAAAACTGTTTTTT CASSIDGRISTNEKLFF
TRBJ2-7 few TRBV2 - TGTGCCAGCAGTGACCGGCGGACCCGATTC CASSDRRTRF
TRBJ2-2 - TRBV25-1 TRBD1 TGTGCCAGCAGTGAATCCCCACTAGGGGGCTATGGCGGGGAGCTGTTTTTT CASSESPLGGYGGELFF
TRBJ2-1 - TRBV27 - TGTGCCAGCTGGGCCGGTGGTGAGCAGTTCTTC CASWAGGEQFF
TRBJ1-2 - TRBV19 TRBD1 TGTGCCAGTAGTATAGCAGGGGGCGCGGACTATGGCTACACCTTC CASSIAGGADYGYTF
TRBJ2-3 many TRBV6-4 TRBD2 TGTGCCAGCAGTGAAGGCGGGGGGGCCTCAGATACGCAGTATTTT CASSEGGGASDTQYF
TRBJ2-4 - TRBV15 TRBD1 TGTGCCACCAGCAGGGACAGGTCTCTAGCCAAAAACATTCAGTACTTC CATSRDRSLAKNIQYF
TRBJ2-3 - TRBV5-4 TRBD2 TGTGCCAGCAGCTTTAGGGGACTAGCGGGGATAGCTAGCACAGATACGCAGTATTTT CASSFRGLAGIASTDTQYF
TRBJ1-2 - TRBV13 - TGTGCCAGCAGCCCCGGGGGCGTCGGTGGCTACACCTTC CASSPGGVGGYTF
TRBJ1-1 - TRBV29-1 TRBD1 TGCAGCGTTGAAGTTCAGACAGGGTTGAACACTGAAGCTTTCTTT CSVEVQTGLNTEAFF
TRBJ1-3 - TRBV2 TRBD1 TGTGCCAGCAGAGTTGGACAGGGGGCTGGAAACACCATATATTTT CASRVGQGAGNTIYF
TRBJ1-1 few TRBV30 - TGTGCCTGGAGTTTAACGGACTACGGGACTGAAGCTTTCTTT CAWSLTDYGTEAFF
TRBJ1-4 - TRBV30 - TGTGCCTGGACCCACGGAATGGCGGATGAAAAACTGTTTTTT CAWTHGMADEKLFF
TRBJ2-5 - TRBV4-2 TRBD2 TGTGCCAGCAGCCCCTTAGCGGGGGGGCCCTCAGAGACCCAGTACTTC CASSPLAGGPSETQYF
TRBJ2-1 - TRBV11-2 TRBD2 TGTGCCAGCAGCTCTAGCGGGGGGGCCTACAATGAGCAGTTCTTC CASSSSGGAYNEQFF
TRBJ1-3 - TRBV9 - TGTGCCAGCAGCCAAGACAGAAGCACCATATATTTT CASSQDRSTIYF
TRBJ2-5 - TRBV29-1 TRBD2 TGCAGCGTTCGGGGGGTAGAGACCCAGTACTTC CSVRGVETQYF
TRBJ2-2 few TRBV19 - TGTGCCAGTAGTATCGGAGCCTCCCTGCGGCAGGGCCCCGGGGAGCTGTTTTTT CASSIGASLRQGPGELFF
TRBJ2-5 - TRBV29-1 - TGCAGCGTTGAATCGGGACCCCAGTACTTC CSVESGPQYF
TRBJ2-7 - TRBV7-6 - TGTGCCAGCAGCCCTGGGGGCTACGAGCAGTACTTC CASSPGGYEQYF
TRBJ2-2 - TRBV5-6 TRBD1 TGTGCCAGCAGCTTAGGACAGGGGACGCCCGGGGAGCTGTTTTTT CASSLGQGTPGELFF
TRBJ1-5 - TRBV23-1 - TGCGCCAGGAAAGACGGGATCAATCAGCCCCAGCATTTT CARKDGINQPQHF
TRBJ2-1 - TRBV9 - TGTGCCAGCAGCGTCGGCTCCAGCTCCTACAATGAGCAGTTCTTC CASSVGSSSYNEQFF
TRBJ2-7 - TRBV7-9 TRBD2 TGTGCCAGCAGCTTAGGCGGGGGATCCTACGAGCAGTACTTC CASSLGGGSYEQYF
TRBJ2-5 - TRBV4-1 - TGCGCCAGCAGCCAAGATCTACTTTTCCAGGAGACCCAGTACTTC CASSQDLLFQETQYF
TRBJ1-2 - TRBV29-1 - TGCAGCGTTGAAGATCAGGCGGGCTCCCACACCTTC CSVEDQAGSHTF
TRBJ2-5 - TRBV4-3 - TGCGCCAGCAGCCAGGACAGCTCCCGCCAAGAGACCCAGTACTTC CASSQDSSRQETQYF
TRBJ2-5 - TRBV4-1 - TGCGCCAGCAGCCAAGTACAGGAATCCCAAGAGACCCAGTACTTC CASSQVQESQETQYF
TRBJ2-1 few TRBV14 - TGTGCCAGCAGCCAAGGAGTGGGTACGAGTGAGCAGTTCTTC CASSQGVGTSEQFF
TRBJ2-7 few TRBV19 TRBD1 TGTGCCAGTAGCGCGACAGGGGGCGGCTACGAGCAGTACTTC CASSATGGGYEQYF
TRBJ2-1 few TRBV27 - TGTGCCAGCAGGGGCGGGGTGAGCTCCTACAATGAGCAGTTCTTC CASRGGVSSYNEQFF
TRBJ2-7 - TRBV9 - TGTGCCAGCAGCGTAGAGTCGGGGGGCGTCGAGCAGTACTTC CASSVESGGVEQYF
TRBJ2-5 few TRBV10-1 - TGCGCCAGCAGTGAGACCAACCAAGAGACCCAGTACTTC CASSETNQETQYF
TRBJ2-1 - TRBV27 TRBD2 TGTGCCAGCAGTTTAAACGGTGGGCTAGCGGTCAATGAGCAGTTCTTC CASSLNGGLAVNEQFF
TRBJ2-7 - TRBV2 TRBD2 TGTGTCTATAGCGGGGGGGACTCCTACGAGCAGTACTTC CVYSGGDSYEQYF
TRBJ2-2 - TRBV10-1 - TGCGCCAGCAGTGTGTCAGGGATTTCCGGGGAGCTGTTTTTT CASSVSGISGELFF
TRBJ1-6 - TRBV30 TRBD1 TGTGCCTGGAGTGTGGTCAGGGGGTCACCCCTCCACTTT CAWSVVRGSPLHF